This TCR beta chain was observed in a study of blood T cell repertoires in COVID-19. About the study: Whether acute or convalescent, the COVID-19 samples came from the United States, Italy and Spain.

Losses at the gene ends were 2 bases for V and 3 bases for J; bases not matched to a gene: 16. Germline V CDR1 and CDR2: SGHNT, YYREEE (reference sequence). This CDR3 has 18 residues. Data came from immunoSEQ multiplex PCR; TCRdb stores just in-frame clones and leaves some out. This repertoire shows some 220,000 clones, about 88% found once; its top ten account for around 2.7%. Symptom resolution, clearance, or two negative PCRs marked donors in Cohort 3 as recovered. Sequencing input: PBMCs or T cells enriched from blood (not recorded which). This rearrangement joins TRBV5-4 to TRBJ2-7, with TRBD2 matching over 8 bases. The source is a woman in her twenties or thirties who had recovered from COVID-19. Here the CDR3 reads CASSFGPGAGGNLYEQYF. For the CDR3, the DNA is TGTGCCAGCAGCTTCGGCCCAGGGGCGGGGGGCAACCTCTACGAGCAGTACTTC.